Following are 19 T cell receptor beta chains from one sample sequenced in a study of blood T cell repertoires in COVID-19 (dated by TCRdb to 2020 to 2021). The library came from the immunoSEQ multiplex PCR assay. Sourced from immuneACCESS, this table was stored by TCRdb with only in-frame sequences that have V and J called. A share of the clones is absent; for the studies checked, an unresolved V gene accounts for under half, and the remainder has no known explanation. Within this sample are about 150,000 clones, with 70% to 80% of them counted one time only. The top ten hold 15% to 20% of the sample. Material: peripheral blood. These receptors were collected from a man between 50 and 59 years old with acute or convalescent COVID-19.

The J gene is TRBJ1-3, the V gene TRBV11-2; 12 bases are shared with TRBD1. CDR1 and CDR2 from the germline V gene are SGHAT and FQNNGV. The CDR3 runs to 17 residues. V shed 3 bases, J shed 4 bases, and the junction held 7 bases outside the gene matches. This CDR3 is CASSLAGQGAGGNTIYF. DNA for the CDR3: TGTGCCAGCAGCTTGGCGGGACAGGGGGCAGGAGGAAACACCATATATTTT.

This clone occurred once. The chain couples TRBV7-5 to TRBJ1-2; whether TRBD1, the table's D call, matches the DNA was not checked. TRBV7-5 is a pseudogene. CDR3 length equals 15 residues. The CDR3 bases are TGTGCCAGAAGAAGTCCCCGGGACAAAATAGGTGGCTACACCTTC. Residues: CARRSPRDKIGGYTF.

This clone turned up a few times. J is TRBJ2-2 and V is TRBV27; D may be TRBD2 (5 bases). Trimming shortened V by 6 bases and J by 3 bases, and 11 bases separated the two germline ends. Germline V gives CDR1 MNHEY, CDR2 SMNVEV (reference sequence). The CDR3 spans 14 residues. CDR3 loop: CASRLGVYTGELFF. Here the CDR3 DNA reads TGTGCCAGCAGGCTCGGGGTCTACACCGGGGAGCTGTTTTTT.

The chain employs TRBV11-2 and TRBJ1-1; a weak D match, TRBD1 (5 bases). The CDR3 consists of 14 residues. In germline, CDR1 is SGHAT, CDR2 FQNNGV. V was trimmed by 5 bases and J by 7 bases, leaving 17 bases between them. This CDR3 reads CASSPSGDSFEAFF. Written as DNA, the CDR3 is TGTGCCAGCAGCCCCTCCGGAGACAGTTTTGAAGCTTTCTTT. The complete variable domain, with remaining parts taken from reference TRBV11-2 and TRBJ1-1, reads EAGVAQSPRYKIIEKRQSVAFWCNPISGHATLYWYQQILGQGPKLLIQFQNNGVVDDSQLPKDRFSAERLKGVDSTLKIQPAKLEDSAVYLCASSPSGDSFEAFFGQGTRLTVV.

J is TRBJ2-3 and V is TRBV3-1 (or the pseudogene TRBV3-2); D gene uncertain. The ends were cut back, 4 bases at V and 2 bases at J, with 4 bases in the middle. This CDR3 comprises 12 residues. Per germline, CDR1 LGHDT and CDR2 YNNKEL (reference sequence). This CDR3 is CASSPYTDTQYF. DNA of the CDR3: TGTGCCAGCAGCCCCTACACAGATACGCAGTATTTT.

The CDR3 loop is CASRSPGVNYNEQFF. DNA for the CDR3: TGTGCCAGCCGTTCCCCGGGAGTAAACTACAATGAGCAGTTCTTC. The gene calls are TRBV11-2 and TRBJ2-1; D is possibly TRBD2 (6 bases). The CDR3 contains 15 residues. Germline V gives CDR1 SGHAT, CDR2 FQNNGV. With 8 bases removed from V and 3 bases from J, the gap between germline ends came to 17 bases.

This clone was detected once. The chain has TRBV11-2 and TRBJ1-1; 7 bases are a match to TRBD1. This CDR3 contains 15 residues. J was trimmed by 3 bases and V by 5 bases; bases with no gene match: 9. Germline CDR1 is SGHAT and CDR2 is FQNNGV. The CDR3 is CASSPGPDRDTEAFF. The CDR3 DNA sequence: TGTGCCAGCAGCCCGGGACCTGACAGGGACACTGAAGCTTTCTTT.

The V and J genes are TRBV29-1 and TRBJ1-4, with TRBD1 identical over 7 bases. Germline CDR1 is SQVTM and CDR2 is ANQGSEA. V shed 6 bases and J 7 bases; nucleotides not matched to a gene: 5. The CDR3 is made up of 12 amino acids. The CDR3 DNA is TGCAGCGTGATGACAGGGTCTGAAAAACTGTTTTTT. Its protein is CSVMTGSEKLFF. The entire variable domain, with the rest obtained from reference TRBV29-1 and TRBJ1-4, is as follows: SAVISQKPSRDICQRGTSLTIQCQVDSQVTMMFWYRQQPGQSLTLIATANQGSEATYESGFVIDKFPISRPNLTFSTLTVSNMSPEDSSIYLCSVMTGSEKLFFGSGTQLSVL.

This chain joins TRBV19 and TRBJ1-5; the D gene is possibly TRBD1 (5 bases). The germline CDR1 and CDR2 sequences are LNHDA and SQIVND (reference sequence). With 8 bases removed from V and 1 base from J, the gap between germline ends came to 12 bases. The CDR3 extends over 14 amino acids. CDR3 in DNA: TGTGCCAGTCGCCCAGGGCCCAGCAATCAGCCCCAGCATTTT. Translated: CASRPGPSNQPQHF.

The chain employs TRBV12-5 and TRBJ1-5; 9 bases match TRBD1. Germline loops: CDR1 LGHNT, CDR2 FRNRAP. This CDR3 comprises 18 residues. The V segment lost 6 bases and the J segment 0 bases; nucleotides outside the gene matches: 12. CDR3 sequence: CASGQTGGIYSSNQPQHF. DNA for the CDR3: TGTGCTAGTGGCCAGACAGGGGGGATTTATAGTAGCAATCAGCCCCAGCATTTT.

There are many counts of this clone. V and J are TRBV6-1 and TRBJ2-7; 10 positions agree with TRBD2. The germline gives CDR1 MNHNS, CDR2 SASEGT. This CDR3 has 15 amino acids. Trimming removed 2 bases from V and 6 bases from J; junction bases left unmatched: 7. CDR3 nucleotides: TGTGCCAGCAGTGAAATAAGCGGGGGGGCTCGCGAGCAGTACGTC. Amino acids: CASSEISGGAREQYV.

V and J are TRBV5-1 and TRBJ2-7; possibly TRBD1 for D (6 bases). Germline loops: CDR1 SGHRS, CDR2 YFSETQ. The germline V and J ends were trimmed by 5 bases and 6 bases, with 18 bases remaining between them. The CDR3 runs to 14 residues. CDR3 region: CASRSGTTPGEQYF. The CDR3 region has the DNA TGCGCCAGCAGGTCAGGGACAACACCTGGCGAGCAGTACTTC.

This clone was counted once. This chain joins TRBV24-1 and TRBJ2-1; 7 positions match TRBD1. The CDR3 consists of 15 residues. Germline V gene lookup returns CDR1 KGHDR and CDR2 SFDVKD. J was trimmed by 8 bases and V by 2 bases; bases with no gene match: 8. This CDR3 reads CATSDSRQGRDEQFF. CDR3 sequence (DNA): TGTGCCACCAGTGATTCGAGACAGGGTAGGGATGAGCAGTTCTTC.

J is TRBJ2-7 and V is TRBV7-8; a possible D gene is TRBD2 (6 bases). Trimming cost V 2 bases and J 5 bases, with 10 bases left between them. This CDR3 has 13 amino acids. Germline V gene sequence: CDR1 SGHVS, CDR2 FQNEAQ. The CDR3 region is CASSLSGSHEQYV. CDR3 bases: TGTGCCAGCAGCTTAAGCGGGTCCCACGAGCAGTACGTC.

The DNA of the CDR3 is TGTGCCAGCAGTTTTGGGTCAGGGGGGTTGGGAGGCTACACCTTC. It specifies CASSFGSGGLGGYTF. The V and J genes are TRBV27 and TRBJ1-2, with 7 bases fitting TRBD1. The trim removed 3 bases at V and 8 bases at J, leaving 12 bases unmatched. Germline CDR1 MNHEY, CDR2 SMNVEV (reference sequence). This CDR3 contains 15 residues.

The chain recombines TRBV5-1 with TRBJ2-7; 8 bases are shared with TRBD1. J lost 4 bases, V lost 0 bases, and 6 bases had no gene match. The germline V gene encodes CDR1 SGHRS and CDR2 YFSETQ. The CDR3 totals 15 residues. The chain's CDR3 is CASSLVPGQGYEQYF. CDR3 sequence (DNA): TGCGCCAGCAGCTTGGTTCCCGGACAGGGATACGAGCAGTACTTC.

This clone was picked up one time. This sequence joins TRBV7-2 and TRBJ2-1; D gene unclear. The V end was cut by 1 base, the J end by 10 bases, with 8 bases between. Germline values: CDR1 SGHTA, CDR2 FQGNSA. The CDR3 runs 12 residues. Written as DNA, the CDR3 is TGTGCCAGCAGCTTAGTTGCGGTAGAGCAGTTCTTC. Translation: CASSLVAVEQFF.

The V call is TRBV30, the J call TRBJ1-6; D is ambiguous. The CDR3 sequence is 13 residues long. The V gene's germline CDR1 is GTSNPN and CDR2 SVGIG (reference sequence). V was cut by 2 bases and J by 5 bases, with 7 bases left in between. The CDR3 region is CAWSPGNNSPLHF. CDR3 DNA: TGTGCCTGGAGTCCCGGGAATAATTCACCCCTCCACTTT.

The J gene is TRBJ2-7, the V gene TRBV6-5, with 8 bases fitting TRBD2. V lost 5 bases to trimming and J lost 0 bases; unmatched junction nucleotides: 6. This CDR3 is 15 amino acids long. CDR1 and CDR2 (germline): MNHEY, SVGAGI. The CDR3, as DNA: TGTGCCAGCAGTCGTAGCGGGATGAGCTCCTACGAGCAGTACGTC. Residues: CASSRSGMSSYEQYV.